These 10 T cell receptor beta chains were all obtained from the same sample, sequenced in a study of neurological immune-mediated disorders. Time point specified: longitudinal time-point 3. TCRdb redid the calling of the 5' RACE reads with MiXCR, one entry per CDR3 protein. Of around 53,000 distinct CDR3 sequences listed, approximately 8.4% are singletons. Sample: PBMCs. The source of these receptors is a woman between 35 and 50 years old in good health.

This clonotype was picked up many times. Sequence at one end of the junction differs from germline and may be a read error. The rearrangement joins TRBV12-3 or TRBV12-4 to TRBJ1-2; D uncertain. This CDR3 has 13 amino acids. The CDR3 spells CASSSAPTFPKPF. CDR3 nucleotides: TGTGCCAGCAGCTCAGCCCCGACTTTCCCCAAGCCATTC.

This clonotype was observed a handful of times. This may come from a read error, since a much larger clone is one base off. This chain uses TRBV7-2 with TRBJ2-5, with a possible D match to TRBD2 (6 bases). The CDR3 extends over 16 amino acids. The V gene's germline CDR1 is SGHTA and CDR2 FQGNSA. The CDR3 DNA sequence: TGTGCCAACAGCTTAGGGTATGGACTAACGCTCAAGACCCAGTACTTC. It specifies CANSLGYGLTLKTQYF.

At least ten counts were recorded for this clonotype. V usage is TRBV20-1 and J usage is TRBJ1-1; TRBD1 matches at 10 bases. The junction had 5 bases not matched to a gene; V was cut back by 1 base and J by 3 bases. The CDR3 extends over 15 amino acids. Per germline, CDR1 DFQATT and CDR2 SNEGSKA (reference sequence). CDR3 DNA sequence: TGCAGTGCTAGAGGAACAGGGACAGGGGACACTGAAGCTTTCTTT. Protein sequence: CSARGTGTGDTEAFF.

Comment on this clonotype: A much larger clone lies one base from this, so it may be a read error. This chain uses TRBV4-3 with TRBJ2-2; D unresolved. V dropped 0 bases and J dropped 1 base, with 15 bases sitting between them. The CDR3 length is 18 residues. Germline values: CDR1 LGHNA, CDR2 YSLEER. DNA for the CDR3: TGCGCCAGCAGCCAAGAGGTCCGACTGGCCGTGAACACCGGGGAGCTGTTTTTT. It is translated as CASSQEVRLAVNTGELFF.

This clonotype occurred many times. This sequence joins TRBV6-4 and TRBJ2-5; TRBD2 aligns across 9 bases. This CDR3 has 15 amino acids. Germline loops: CDR1 MRHNA, CDR2 SNTAGT. The V and J ends lost 4 bases and 0 bases, in that order; junction bases with no gene match: 3. The CDR3 DNA reads TGTGCCAGCAGTGTATCTAGCGGGAACCAAGAGACCCAGTACTTC. Translation gives CASSVSSGNQETQYF.

This clonotype was detected ten times or more. This CDR3 reads CASSQPGQGANVLTF. The CDR3 nucleotides read TGTGCCAGCTCCCAGCCGGGACAGGGGGCCAACGTCCTGACTTTC. The genes are TRBV18 and TRBJ2-6; 7 bases match TRBD1. Losses at the gene ends were 6 bases for V and 4 bases for J; bases not matched to a gene: 6. Germline V gene sequence: CDR1 KGHSH, CDR2 LQKENI. The CDR3 contains 15 residues. Based on the CDR3 plus reference TRBV18 and TRBJ2-6, the full variable domain is NAGVMQNPRHLVRRRGQEARLRCSPMKGHSHVYWYRQLPEEGLKFMVYLQKENIIDESGMPKERFSAEFPKEGPSILRIQQVVRGDSAAYFCASSQPGQGANVLTFGAGSRLTVL.

This clonotype was recorded many times. The V gene is TRBV18, the J gene TRBJ2-6; D uncertain. Per germline, CDR1 KGHSH and CDR2 LQKENI. CDR3 length equals 12 residues. V dropped 7 bases and J dropped 1 base, with 2 bases sitting between them. The CDR3 sequence is CASFSGANVLTF. The CDR3 DNA reads TGTGCCAGCTTTTCTGGGGCCAACGTCCTGACTTTC.

This clonotype has at least ten counts. V gene TRBV29-1 combines with J gene TRBJ1-2; D remains ambiguous. The CDR3 is 14 amino acids. V was pared by 1 base and J by 0 bases, with 9 bases between. Germline-derived CDR1 and CDR2 are SQVTM and ANQGSEA. CDR3 loop: CSVEAFRTNYGYTF. The CDR3 coding sequence is TGCAGCGTTGAAGCCTTTCGGACTAACTATGGCTACACCTTC.

This clonotype was detected many times. This chain joins TRBV12-3 or TRBV12-4 and TRBJ1-1; possibly TRBD1 for D (5 bases). The germline V and J ends were trimmed by 2 bases and 11 bases, with 9 bases remaining between them. The CDR3 loop spans 11 amino acids. The CDR3, as DNA: TGTGCCAGCAGTTTACAACAGGAGGCTTTCTTT. Amino acids: CASSLQQEAFF.

This clonotype was recorded at least ten times. The genes are TRBV6-2 or TRBV6-3 and TRBJ1-1; D possibly corresponds to TRBD1 (6 bases). V lost 4 bases and J lost 5, with 14 bases in between. The CDR3 runs 14 residues. Germline lookup yields CDR1 MNHEY and CDR2 SVGEGT. The CDR3 loop is CASSSHQGWTEAFF. CDR3 coding DNA: TGTGCCAGCAGTTCACACCAGGGGTGGACTGAAGCTTTCTTT.